The 6 T cell receptor beta chains presented below share a single source sample, sequenced in a study of blood T cell repertoires in COVID-19. This table comes from immunoSEQ multiplex PCR, and its TCRdb copy is limited to in-frame clones, with some not included. Among about 150,000 clones listed, 87% were seen once. The specimen was peripheral blood. These receptors were collected from a man aged 50 to 60 with active COVID-19.

This clone was detected only a few times. The CDR3 loop is CASSLRYNEQFF. The CDR3 nucleotides are TGTGCCAGTAGTCTTCGCTACAATGAGCAGTTCTTC. The V and J genes are TRBV19 and TRBJ2-1; D remains ambiguous. This CDR3 has 12 amino acids. Germline values: CDR1 LNHDA, CDR2 SQIVND (reference sequence). Trimming cost V 5 bases and J 3 bases, with 5 bases left between them.

J is TRBJ1-1 and V is TRBV18, with unresolved D. The CDR3 covers 15 residues. Trimming took off 3 bases at V and 5 bases at J, with 16 bases between the two ends. Germline-derived CDR1 and CDR2 are KGHSH and LQKENI. CDR3 sequence: CASSPPSGWRTEAFF. The CDR3 nucleotides are TGTGCCAGCTCACCGCCGAGTGGGTGGAGAACTGAAGCTTTCTTT.

The chain carries TRBV19 and TRBJ1-2, with D possibly being TRBD1 (6 bases). CDR3 length: 14 residues. Trimming shortened V by 3 bases and J by 5 bases, and 13 bases separated the two germline ends. The germline gives CDR1 LNHDA, CDR2 SQIVND (reference sequence). The CDR3 is CASSISVGGYGYTF. In DNA, the CDR3 is TGTGCCAGTAGTATTTCCGTAGGGGGTTATGGCTACACCTTC. The entire variable domain, with the rest obtained from reference TRBV19 and TRBJ1-2, is as follows: DGGITQSPKYLFRKEGQNVTLSCEQNLNHDAMYWYRQDPGQGLRLIYYSQIVNDFQKGDIAEGYSVSREKKESFPLTVTSAQKNPTAFYLCASSISVGGYGYTFGSGTRLTVV.

The chain combines TRBV6-5 with TRBJ1-1; 9 bases map to TRBD1. V dropped 8 bases and J dropped 4; count of bases not matched to a gene: 8. CDR1 MNHEY and CDR2 SVGAGI come from the germline V gene. The CDR3 is 14 residues long. DNA of the CDR3: TGTGCCAGCGGGTGGGACAGGGAAGGCACTGAAGCTTTCTTT. Protein product: CASGWDREGTEAFF.

V gene TRBV7-8 combines with J gene TRBJ1-5, with D unclear. The ends were cut back, 0 bases at V and 1 base at J, with 7 bases in the middle. CDR3 length equals 15 residues. The germline CDR1 and CDR2 sequences are SGHVS and FQNEAQ. CDR3: CASSLAGGSNQPQHF. The CDR3 region has the DNA TGTGCCAGCAGCTTAGCAGGCGGGAGCAATCAGCCCCAGCATTTT.

The chain carries TRBV4-1 and TRBJ2-7, with TRBD1 matching 8 bases. The V gene's germline CDR1 is MGHRA and CDR2 YSYEKL. V lost 2 bases, J lost 6 bases, and 15 bases stayed unmatched. The CDR3 length is 17 residues. DNA of the CDR3: TGCGCCAGCAGCCAACTGCACAGGGACAGGCCGATTTTCGAGCAGTACTTC. This sequence encodes CASSQLHRDRPIFEQYF.